The 22 T cell receptor beta chains below were found in one sample sequenced in a study of control samples from healthy donors and cancer patients. Method: immunoSEQ multiplex PCR; TCRdb's copy keeps in-frame clones and lacks some. The sample has 150,000 to 200,000 clones, over 85% seen once. Input material: blood. The receptors were sampled from a man aged 25 to 45 in good health.

The rearrangement uses TRBV5-4 and TRBJ1-6; the D gene is possibly TRBD1 (5 bases). The germline gives CDR1 SGHNT, CDR2 YYREEE (reference sequence). The V end was cut by 0 bases, the J end by 7 bases, with 11 bases between. This CDR3 is 15 amino acids long. The CDR3 bases are TGTGCCAGCAGCTTGGCCGGGACGGGGAATTCACCCCTCCACTTT. Protein product: CASSLAGTGNSPLHF.

The chain uses TRBV7-6 and TRBJ1-1, with D possibly matching TRBD1 (5 bases). V was trimmed by 1 base and J by 5 bases, leaving 14 bases between them. Germline V lookup: CDR1 SGHVS, CDR2 FNYEAQ. There are 15 residues in the CDR3. The chain's CDR3 is CASSLVDSVRTEAFF. CDR3 in DNA: TGTGCCAGCAGCTTAGTAGACAGCGTTAGAACTGAAGCTTTCTTT.

The CDR3 region is CASGLTQEYPGALHF. Written as DNA, the CDR3 is TGTGCTAGTGGTTTAACACAGGAGTACCCAGGGGCCCTCCACTTT. V gene TRBV12-5 combines with J gene TRBJ1-6; TRBD1 is a possible D gene (6 bases). The CDR3 runs to 15 residues. With 3 bases removed from V and 14 bases from J, the gap between germline ends came to 20 bases. CDR1 is LGHNT, CDR2 FRNRAP, per germline.

CDR3 region: CAISEYNRGSYEQYF. The CDR3 DNA is TGTGCCATCAGTGAGTATAACAGGGGCTCCTACGAGCAGTACTTC. The chain joins TRBV10-3 to TRBJ2-7; 7 bases fit TRBD1. This CDR3 spans 15 amino acids. Germline CDR1 and CDR2: ENHRY and SYGVKD. The V segment lost 1 base and the J segment 0 bases; nucleotides outside the gene matches: 3.

V and J are TRBV2 and TRBJ2-2; D is perhaps TRBD1 (5 bases). CDR1 is SNHLY, CDR2 FYNNEI, per germline. The CDR3 has 15 residues. Deletions cut 6 bases from V and 4 bases from J, with 15 bases between. CDR3 DNA: TGTGCCAGCAGCCCCACAGGACGTGCCACCGGGGAGCTGTTTTTT. This encodes CASSPTGRATGELFF.

This chain joins TRBV11-2 and TRBJ2-7, with 10 nucleotides matching TRBD2. Germline V CDR1 and CDR2: SGHAT, FQNNGV. The CDR3 length is 17 residues. V lost 5 bases and J lost 4; bases outside the gene matches: 14. DNA for the CDR3: TGTGCCAGCAGCGTCACTAGTAGCGGGAGGCCCCGGTACGAGCAGTACTTC. It translates to CASSVTSSGRPRYEQYF.

The V call is TRBV10-2, the J call TRBJ1-4, with D perhaps matching TRBD1 (5 bases). The CDR3 loop spans 15 amino acids. V lost 2 bases and J 5 bases, leaving 12 bases between the germline ends. Germline V gene sequence: CDR1 WSHSY, CDR2 SAAADI. The CDR3 bases are TGCGCCAGCAGTGAGGGTGACAGCCCAAATGAAAAACTGTTTTTT. Its protein product is CASSEGDSPNEKLFF.

The table lists this clone with a few counts. This sequence joins TRBV2 and TRBJ2-7, with TRBD1 as a possible D gene (6 bases). Germline V gene lookup returns CDR1 SNHLY and CDR2 FYNNEI. Trimming took 6 bases from V and 6 from J, leaving 18 bases between them. The CDR3 loop spans 14 amino acids. The CDR3, as DNA: TGTGCCAGCAGGGGAATAGACAGGCCTGGCGAGCAGTACTTC. Its protein product is CASRGIDRPGEQYF.

The V and J genes are TRBV5-6 and TRBJ1-4; 8 nucleotides match TRBD1. The junction had 9 bases not matched to a gene; V was cut back by 4 bases and J by 4 bases. The length of the CDR3 is 16 residues. Germline values: CDR1 SGHDT, CDR2 YYEEEE. CDR3: CASSLGQGRLNEKLFF. CDR3 in DNA: TGTGCCAGCAGCCTCGGACAGGGACGACTTAATGAAAAACTGTTTTTT.

The chain has TRBV7-2 and TRBJ1-5, with D perhaps matching TRBD1 (6 bases). Trimming cost V 10 bases and J 7 bases, with 23 bases left between them. In germline, CDR1 is SGHTA, CDR2 FQGNSA. CDR3 length: 15 residues. CDR3: CANQKRGGRGQPQHF. The CDR3 nucleotides are TGTGCCAACCAAAAAAGGGGGGGTCGAGGCCAGCCCCAGCATTTT.

The chain has TRBV2 and TRBJ1-1, with D uncertain. Germline V CDR1 and CDR2: SNHLY, FYNNEI. V lost 7 bases to trimming and J lost 8 bases, with 8 bases between them. The CDR3 has 10 residues. The CDR3 protein is CASTWGEAFF. The CDR3 DNA sequence: TGTGCCAGCACTTGGGGAGAAGCTTTCTTT.

The rearrangement links TRBV19 to TRBJ2-7; D gene unclear. This CDR3 contains 15 residues. The germline V gene encodes CDR1 LNHDA and CDR2 SQIVND (reference sequence). V lost 8 bases to trimming and J lost 5 bases, with 22 bases between them. The CDR3 loop reads CASPPRVTRRHEQYF. The DNA for the CDR3 is TGTGCCAGTCCCCCGCGCGTCACCCGGCGTCACGAGCAGTACTTC.

The chain employs TRBV6-1 and TRBJ2-1, with 9 positions matching TRBD1. The ends lost 1 base at V and 6 bases at J; junction bases unmatched: 7. Germline V gene lookup returns CDR1 MNHNS and CDR2 SASEGT. This CDR3 region has 16 residues. The CDR3, as DNA: TGTGCCAGCAGTGAAGGGCGGGACAGGGTACGCAATGAGCAGTTCTTC. It codes for CASSEGRDRVRNEQFF.

The CDR3, as DNA: TGTGCCAGCACGCTACTAGCGGGGGGGAACACCGGGGAGCTGTTTTTT. As protein: CASTLLAGGNTGELFF. J is TRBJ2-2 and V is TRBV5-4, with 12 bases identical to TRBD2. The CDR3 sequence is 16 residues long. Looked up from germline, CDR1 is SGHNT and CDR2 is YYREEE (reference sequence). With 6 bases clipped from V and 1 base from J, the junction kept 4 bases outside the gene matches. Together with reference TRBV5-4 and TRBJ2-2, the CDR3 gives the full variable domain: ETGVTQSPTHLIKTRGQQVTLRCSSQSGHNTVSWYQQALGQGPQFIFQYYREEENGRGNFPPRFSGLQFPNYSSELNVNALELDDSALYLCASTLLAGGNTGELFFGEGSRLTVL.

This rearrangement joins TRBV19 to TRBJ2-5, with TRBD2 matching over 10 bases. The V gene's germline CDR1 is LNHDA and CDR2 SQIVND (reference sequence). The CDR3 is made up of 13 amino acids. After removal of 6 bases from V and 4 bases from J, the junction contained 2 bases not matched to a gene. CDR3 nucleotides: TGTGCCAGTAGACCTAGCGGGAGAGAGACCCAGTACTTC. Encoded protein: CASRPSGRETQYF.

The chain links TRBV7-9 to TRBJ2-1; D gene ambiguous. Trimming cost V 5 bases and J 5 bases, with 4 bases left between them. Germline V lookup: CDR1 SEHNR, CDR2 FQNEAQ (reference sequence). CDR3 length equals 11 residues. CDR3 sequence (DNA): TGTGCCAGCAGCCCACACAATGAGCAGTTCTTC. Protein product: CASSPHNEQFF.

The V and J genes are TRBV6-5 and TRBJ2-3; perhaps TRBD2 as D (6 bases). Trimming stripped 5 bases from V and 4 bases from J, with 13 bases between. Germline CDR1 is MNHEY and CDR2 is SVGAGI. CDR3 length: 14 amino acids. CDR3 amino acids: CASSPFSGADTQYF. The CDR3 DNA follows: TGTGCCAGCAGTCCCTTTTCGGGGGCAGATACGCAGTATTTT.

This sequence joins TRBV6-6 and TRBJ2-3; weak D call: TRBD1 (5 bases). The CDR3 has 12 amino acids. Trimming took off 6 bases at V and 6 bases at J, with 10 bases between the two ends. Looked up from germline, CDR1 is MNHNY and CDR2 is SVGAGI (reference sequence). The CDR3 spells CASSTTVDTQYF. For the CDR3, the DNA is TGTGCCAGCAGCACGACAGTCGATACGCAGTATTTT.

This chain uses TRBV27 with TRBJ1-2; 8 nucleotides match TRBD1. J was trimmed by 2 bases and V by 0 bases; bases with no gene match: 14. This CDR3 is built from 19 residues. Germline V gives CDR1 MNHEY, CDR2 SMNVEV (reference sequence). The CDR3 sequence: CASSLSLGAGGKVNYGYTF. The CDR3 DNA follows: TGTGCCAGCAGTTTATCTCTTGGGGCAGGGGGCAAAGTCAACTATGGCTACACCTTC.

The J gene is TRBJ2-1, the V gene TRBV19, with D unresolved. The CDR3 covers 12 residues. Germline CDR1 is LNHDA and CDR2 is SQIVND (reference sequence). V dropped 4 bases and J dropped 7 bases, with 8 bases sitting between them. The CDR3 sequence is CASSTLGNEQFF. In nucleotides, the CDR3 is TGTGCCAGTAGTACTCTGGGGAATGAGCAGTTCTTC.

This chain uses TRBV28 with TRBJ1-4; no clear D gene. Trimming cost V 6 bases and J 3 bases, with 20 bases left between them. The CDR3 covers 17 residues. Germline CDR1 and CDR2: MDHEN and SYDVKM. CDR3 sequence: CASSFGRPVRPNEKLFF. The DNA of the CDR3 is TGTGCCAGCAGCTTTGGTCGCCCCGTGAGACCTAATGAAAAACTGTTTTTT. Variable domain in full (rest from reference TRBV28 and TRBJ1-4): DVKVTQSSRYLVKRTGEKVFLECVQDMDHENMFWYRQDPGLGLRLIYFSYDVKMKEKGDIPEGYSVSREKKERFSLILESASTNQTSMYLCASSFGRPVRPNEKLFFGSGTQLSVL.

The genes are TRBV30 and TRBJ1-1, with D possibly being TRBD1 (5 bases). The V and J ends lost 5 bases and 1 base respectively, with 11 bases between them. Germline V gives CDR1 GTSNPN, CDR2 SVGIG (reference sequence). The CDR3 is made up of 13 amino acids. The CDR3 region is CAWAPGPNTEAFF. The CDR3 DNA follows: TGTGCCTGGGCTCCGGGGCCGAACACTGAAGCTTTCTTT. The full variable domain, in which reference TRBV30 and TRBJ1-1 provide the parts outside the CDR3, is SQTIHQWPATLVQPVGSPLSLECTVEGTSNPNLYWYRQAAGRGLQLLFYSVGIGQISSEVPQNLSASRPQDRQFILSSKKLLLSDSGFYLCAWAPGPNTEAFFGQGTRLTVV.